This is a list of T cell receptor beta chains from one sample in a study of tumor-infiltrating lymphocytes in primary liver carcinoma. TCRdb reanalysed the multiplex PCR reads using MiXCR and keeps one entry per CDR3 protein. The repertoire has 20,000 to 25,000 distinct CDR3 sequences, nearly 80% of them found once; the top ten carry just under 40%. Sequenced material: liver tumor tissue from sampling region 1. The receptors were gathered from a woman in her 30s with primary liver carcinoma and hepatitis B virus infection. Both conserved end residues are part of each CDR3. D genes are given only for firm matches. Expanded clones are given a class, and other clones once, few, many or no size at all.

abundance	v_gene	d_gene	j_gene	CDR3nt	CDR3aa
once	TRBV4-2	.	TRBJ1-5	TGTGCCAGCAGCCAAGATATGACATTGGATCAGCCCCAACATTTT	CASSQDMTLDQPQHF
.	TRBV11-2	.	TRBJ2-7	TGTGCCAGCAGCCGCCTCGGGACAAGAGGCGAGCAGTACTTC	CASSRLGTRGEQYF
.	TRBV12-3/TRBV12-4	.	TRBJ2-3	TGTGCCAGCAGTCTTCCCCATCCTAGCACAGATACGCAGTTTTTT	CASSLPHPSTDTQFF
.	TRBV5-5	.	TRBJ1-6	TGTGTAAGCAGCTTGGACGTCAGTAATTCACCCCTCCAGTTT	CVSSLDVSNSPLQF
.	TRBV28	TRBD2	TRBJ2-1	TGTGCCAGCAGCCACGGGACTAGCGGGAGCACACTTGAGCAGTTCTTC	CASSHGTSGSTLEQFF
.	TRBV20-1	.	TRBJ1-2	TGCAGTGCTAGGCAGAAGTTTTATGGCTACACCTTC	CSARQKFYGYTF
.	TRBV30	.	TRBJ2-1	TGTGCTAGGGGGACGCCGGCCTACAATAGGCAGTTCTTC	CARGTPAYNRQFF
.	TRBV28	.	TRBJ2-3	TGTGCCAGCAGTCACCCCTCGGGACGGCAAGATAGGCAGAATTTT	CASSHPSGRQDRQNF
.	TRBV6-6	.	TRBJ1-6	TGTATCAGCAGACGTGATAGTGTAAGATCACCCCTCCGCTTT	CISRRDSVRSPLRF
many	TRBV29-1	.	TRBJ2-3	TGCAGCCTCGTTGGGGTGACCACTACTGATACGCAGTATTTT	CSLVGVTTTDTQYF
once	TRBV6-5	.	TRBJ1-5	TGTGCCAGCATCTCGGTGCGGGGAAACCGAATACAGCCCCAGCATTTT	CASISVRGNRIQPQHF
.	TRBV11-2	.	TRBJ2-3	TGTGCCAGTAGATTAGAGGCTAGCTGGATGGATACGCAGTATTTT	CASRLEASWMDTQYF
few	TRBV10-3	TRBD2	TRBJ2-1	TGTGCCATTAGTGAGTCGATGGCGGGAGGTAACGATGAGCAGTTCTTC	CAISESMAGGNDEQFF
.	TRBV5-5	.	TRBJ1-6	TGCGCCAGGAGCTTGGACGTCAGTAATTCACTCCTCCACTTT	CARSLDVSNSLLHF
many	TRBV29-1	.	TRBJ2-7	TGCAGCGTTGAGGGAGACGGCTCCTACGAGCAGTACTTC	CSVEGDGSYEQYF
.	TRBV12-3/TRBV12-4	TRBD2	TRBJ2-5	TGTGCCAGCAGCACCTACAGCGGGAGCGAAGAGACCAAGTACTTC	CASSTYSGSEETKYF
.	TRBV5-6	.	TRBJ2-3	TGTGTCAGCAGCTTGGCGTCGACAGATACGCAGTATTTT	CVSSLASTDTQYF
few	TRBV11-2	TRBD2	TRBJ2-1	TGTGCCAGCTCATCTGGGAGCGGGATAGTGGACAATGAGCAGTTCTTC	CASSSGSGIVDNEQFF
.	TRBV4-3	.	TRBJ2-1	TGCGCCAGCAGCCACTCAGAGTTGGGCAATGAGCATTTCTTC	CASSHSELGNEHFF
.	TRBV6-5	.	TRBJ2-4	TGTGCCAGTAGGGGCCTGAGAAACATTCAGTACTTC	CASRGLRNIQYF
.	TRBV4-2	TRBD1	TRBJ2-5	TGTGCCAGTAGGCGAGAAGGGACAGGACAAGAGACCCAGTACTTC	CASRREGTGQETQYF
.	TRBV11-1	.	TRBJ1-1	TGTGCCAGCGTCTCAACCGGGGCAGTGAACACTGAAGCTTTCTTT	CASVSTGAVNTEAFF
few	TRBV11-2	TRBD2	TRBJ2-1	TGTGCCAGCTCATCTGGAAGCGGGAGATTGGGCAATGAGCAGTTCTTC	CASSSGSGRLGNEQFF
.	TRBV9	.	TRBJ1-1	TGTGCCAGCAGCGTAGCCCATTCGGACACTGAAGCTTTCTTT	CASSVAHSDTEAFF
.	TRBV11-2	TRBD2	TRBJ2-1	TGCGCCAGCAGCCTTACTAGCGGGAGGTTCCCAGGCTATGAGCAGTTCTTT	CASSLTSGRFPGYEQFF
.	TRBV6-1	.	TRBJ2-2	TGTGGCAGCAGTGAGACCCTTCCCGGGGGCGCCGCGAACGCCGGGGAGCTGTTTTTT	CGSSETLPGGAANAGELFF
few	TRBV11-2	.	TRBJ1-6	TGTGCCAGCAGCTTAGAAAGCCGGTATAATTCACCCCTCCACTTT	CASSLESRYNSPLHF
.	TRBV4-3	.	TRBJ2-3	TGCGCCAGCAGCCAGTCGGTCTGGCTGCGTGATCCCGATTATACGCAGTATTTT	CASSQSVWLRDPDYTQYF
.	TRBV21-1	.	TRBJ2-2	TGTGCCAGCAGTAAGAAGGACAGGGCCCGTACCCGGGAGCTGTTTTTT	CASSKKDRARTRELFF
.	TRBV6-5	.	TRBJ2-4	TGTGCCAGCAGATGGGACGGCACCGGAGCTCAGTACTTC	CASRWDGTGAQYF
.	TRBV11-2	.	TRBJ1-1	TGTGCCAGCAGCTTCTTACAGGGTGGGACTGAAGCTTTCTTT	CASSFLQGGTEAFF
.	TRBV28	.	TRBJ2-7	TGTGCCAGCATCTTCATTGCTAAAGCTTACGAGCAGTACTTC	CASIFIAKAYEQYF
.	TRBV11-3	.	TRBJ2-1	TGTGCCAGCAGCTTAGATCTGGCAGGGAGCCCCTACAATGAGCAGTTCTTC	CASSLDLAGSPYNEQFF
.	TRBV29-1	TRBD1	TRBJ1-1	TGCAGGGTCAAGACAGGGAGCACCGAAGCTTTCTTT	CRVKTGSTEAFF
.	TRBV6-6	.	TRBJ2-3	TGTGCCAGTAGTTACTCTTTAGGCAGCGGGTCCACGGATACGCAGTATTTT	CASSYSLGSGSTDTQYF
.	TRBV12-3/TRBV12-4	.	TRBJ2-3	TGCGCCAGCAGTCTCACAAGGAATCAGCCCCAGTATTTT	CASSLTRNQPQYF
.	TRBV4-1	TRBD1	TRBJ1-5	TGCGCCAGCAGCCCGCAACAGGGGGGCTCTATACTAGTGGGCACAGATACTCAGCATTTT	CASSPQQGGSILVGTDTQHF
.	TRBV6-2/TRBV6-3	.	TRBJ2-1	TGTGCCAGCGGTGACGGCCATGTGCAGTTCTTC	CASGDGHVQFF
many	TRBV4-3	.	TRBJ2-1	TGCGCCAGCGACCAAGATGCGGGAAGTTCCTACAATGAGCAGTTCTTC	CASDQDAGSSYNEQFF
few	TRBV9	.	TRBJ1-6	TGTGCCAGCAGCTTAGCCGCGGACCCTTATAATTCACCCCTCCACTTT	CASSLAADPYNSPLHF
.	TRBV11-3	.	TRBJ2-1	TGTGCCTGCAGTTCTATGGGACACGGCTTCTTGGATGAGCAGTTCTTC	CACSSMGHGFLDEQFF
large	TRBV4-3	.	TRBJ2-3	TGCGCCAGCAGCCAGTCGGTCTGGCTGGGTGATCCCGATGATACGCAGTATTTT	CASSQSVWLGDPDDTQYF
.	TRBV5-6	TRBD1	TRBJ1-5	TGTGCCAGCAGTAGAGGGGGCAGCAATCAGCCTCAGCATTTT	CASSRGGSNQPQHF
.	TRBV29-1	TRBD2	TRBJ2-5	TGCAGCGTTGGATACTGCGGGAGGGGACAAGGGACCCAGTACTTC	CSVGYCGRGQGTQYF
.	TRBV24-1	.	TRBJ1-2	TGTGCCACCAGTGGGAGCCGGCTTGGCCACAGCTTC	CATSGSRLGHSF
.	TRBV6-1	.	TRBJ2-2	TGTGCCAGCAATGAAACCCTTCCCGGGGGCGTCGCGAACTCCGGGGAGCTGTTTTTT	CASNETLPGGVANSGELFF
.	TRBV29-1	.	TRBJ2-5	TGCAACGTCGTCAGTCGGACGGGGGAGACCCAGTACTTC	CNVVSRTGETQYF
few	TRBV11-2	TRBD1	TRBJ2-7	TGTGCCAGCAGCTTGGAAGGGGGCGGCGAGCAGTACTTC	CASSLEGGGEQYF
.	TRBV7-8	TRBD2	TRBJ2-3	TGCGCCAGCAGCTCAAGAGCGGGAGGGCCTGGTGATACGCAGTATTTT	CASSSRAGGPGDTQYF
.	TRBV29-1	TRBD2	TRBJ2-4	TGCAGCGTCGACGGACCAGCGGGAGAAGTGAGCATTCAGCACTTC	CSVDGPAGEVSIQHF
.	TRBV6-5	.	TRBJ2-7	TGTGCCAGCAGTTACAAGGACAGCAGCCCCCACGAGCATTACTTC	CASSYKDSSPHEHYF